Listed here are 23 T cell receptor beta chains from one sample, sequenced in a study of low-dose radiotherapy and immunotherapy resistance in tumors (dated 2022 in TCRdb). The time point label, as the study defines it: after trial treatment. In light of the paper, this sample's treatment or condition label describes: LDRT plus nivolumab, ipilimumab, low-dose cyclophosphamide and aspirin (RACIN trial). The data were produced on an Illumina MiniSeq. First-strand cDNA was synthesized with Superscript III and a set of TRAV- and TRBV-specific primers, covering both TCRalpha and TCRbeta chains. TCRs were amplified with Phusion for 15 to 20 PCR cycles using a constant-region primer together with the adapter attached to the V primers. The public reads were reprocessed in TCRdb via fastp at Q25 and MiXCR, keeping in-frame beta chains. Each record represents a unique CDR3 protein, reported with the most common genes and DNA among its rows. This sample is represented by tens of thousands of distinct CDR3 sequences; around 20% of them were singletons. The ten largest clones capture about 8.3% of the sample.

Sequencing used PBMCs, obtained after low-dose radiotherapy plus immunotherapy. The receptors were sampled from a female donor with ovarian cancer.

The chain's CDR3 is CASSQYRIPNEQFF. Written as DNA, the CDR3 is TGCGCCAGCAGCCAATACCGAATACCCAATGAGCAGTTCTTC. The V and J genes are TRBV4-1 and TRBJ2-1; D call uncertain. Germline V lookup: CDR1 MGHRA, CDR2 YSYEKL. The V end was cut by 2 bases, the J end by 6 bases, with 11 bases between. The CDR3 has 14 amino acids.

This clonotype was detected ten times or more. This chain joins TRBV5-7 and TRBJ2-7; tentatively, D is TRBD2 (5 bases). TRBV5-7 is an open reading frame whose function is uncertain. The V gene lost 0 bases and the J gene lost 3 bases, with 13 bases spanning the gap. The CDR3 is made up of 15 amino acids. CDR3 residues: CASSLANPSYYEQYF. CDR3 in DNA: TGTGCCAGCAGCTTGGCCAATCCTAGCTACTACGAGCAGTACTTC.

This clonotype was counted many times. V and J are TRBV5-4 and TRBJ2-2; 9 nucleotides match TRBD2. Germline CDR1 is SGHNT and CDR2 is YYREEE (reference sequence). This CDR3 region has 16 residues. Losses at the gene ends were 1 base for V and 5 bases for J; bases not matched to a gene: 6. CDR3 coding DNA: TGTGCCAGCAGCTTGCCTAGCGGGGTGGGGACCGGGGAGCTGTTTTTT. Protein: CASSLPSGVGTGELFF.

This clonotype was seen at least ten times. This chain uses TRBV28 with TRBJ1-1; weak D call: TRBD1 (5 bases). V was pared by 6 bases and J by 0 bases, with 14 bases between. The CDR3 spans 15 residues. The germline V gene encodes CDR1 MDHEN and CDR2 SYDVKM. In nucleotides, the CDR3 is TGTGCCAGCAGCACGACAGAAAGAATGAACACTGAAGCTTTCTTT. This translates into CASSTTERMNTEAFF.

The chain employs TRBV27 and TRBJ1-2; 7 nucleotides match TRBD1. V shed 5 bases and J 3 bases; nucleotides not matched to a gene: 6. CDR1 is MNHEY, CDR2 SMNVEV, per germline (reference sequence). This CDR3 spans 14 amino acids. Here the CDR3 reads CASSPGTAYYGYTF. CDR3 coding DNA: TGTGCCAGCAGTCCCGGGACAGCTTACTATGGCTACACCTTC.

This clonotype was seen ten or more times. The V call is TRBV20-1, the J call TRBJ1-3; D uncertain. Trimming shortened V by 0 bases and J by 2 bases, and 14 bases separated the two germline ends. CDR1 DFQATT and CDR2 SNEGSKA come from the germline V gene (reference sequence). There are 16 residues in the CDR3. The CDR3 bases are TGCAGTGCTAGAGAATTTAAAGAAGCCACTGGAAACACCATATATTTT. This translates into CSAREFKEATGNTIYF.

This clonotype was detected ten times or more. CDR3 in DNA: TGTGCCAGTCTAGCCAAAAACATTCAGTACTTC. It translates to CASLAKNIQYF. V is TRBV2 and J is TRBJ2-4; D is undetermined. The V gene lost 9 bases and the J gene lost 0 bases, with 3 bases spanning the gap. Germline-derived CDR1 and CDR2 are SNHLY and FYNNEI. CDR3 length: 11 residues.

This clonotype was detected many times. V gene TRBV12-3 or TRBV12-4 combines with J gene TRBJ2-1; D is tentatively TRBD1 or TRBD2 (6 bases each). The V end lost 8 bases, the J end lost 10 bases, and 18 bases lay between the germline ends. This CDR3 contains 13 residues. CDR3 DNA sequence: TGTGCCAGCGAATTACAGGGTGGGGGGGAGCAGTTCTTC. Residues: CASELQGGGEQFF.

This clonotype turned up a few times. The limits of the CDR3 on the DNA are not certain, so only TCRdb's listed CDR3 is given. The chain has TRBV6-5 and TRBJ2-2; the table's TRBD2 call for D was not verified on the DNA. In germline, CDR1 is MNHEY, CDR2 SVGAGI. 21 amino acids form the CDR3, both terminal residues included. The CDR3 protein is CASSSLAWTSGRAPGELFFFF.

In this sample, this clonotype turned up a few times. It differs at one base from a far larger clone, so likely a read error. The chain combines TRBV4-1 with TRBJ2-4, with D unresolved. The CDR3 has 12 residues. CDR1 and CDR2 (germline): MGHRA, YSYEKL. The V and J ends lost 4 bases and 13 bases respectively, with 14 bases between them. The DNA for the CDR3 is TGCGCCAGCAGCCCGGGTTTCCATGAGCAGTACTTC. Protein product: CASSPGFHEQYF.

In its sample, this clonotype was seen a few times. The V and J genes are TRBV23-1 and TRBJ1-5; no clear D gene. Being an ORF, TRBV23-1 has a function that is uncertain. Trimming left V 0 bases short and J 3 bases short, with 18 bases between. The CDR3 sequence is 18 residues long. In DNA, the CDR3 is TGCGCCAGCAGTCAATCTAAAATGTTCGGTCGATTCAATCAGCCCCAGCATTTT. Amino acid sequence: CASSQSKMFGRFNQPQHF.

In this sample, this clonotype turned up a few times. Since a far larger clone is one base different, this is likely a read error. The V gene is TRBV6-5, the J gene TRBJ2-7; TRBD2 agrees at 14 bases. The V and J ends lost 5 bases and 7 bases, in that order; junction bases with no gene match: 10. Germline V CDR1 and CDR2: MNHEY, SVGAGI. The length of the CDR3 is 16 residues. CDR3 sequence (DNA): TGTGCCAGCAGTCACGAGACTAGCGGGAGGGACAATGAGCAGTACTTC. It encodes CASSHETSGRDNEQYF.

The table lists this clonotype with a few counts. The chain joins TRBV5-4 to TRBJ2-1; 7 bases align to TRBD2. Germline CDR1 reads SGHNT; CDR2 reads YYREEE (reference sequence). The V and J ends lost 4 bases and 7 bases, in that order; junction bases with no gene match: 8. The CDR3 covers 14 residues. CDR3 residues: CASSTGGTNNEQFF. Written as DNA, the CDR3 is TGTGCCAGCAGCACTGGAGGGACTAATAATGAGCAGTTCTTC.

Many counts were recorded for this clonotype. The J gene is TRBJ2-1, the V gene TRBV7-3, with D perhaps TRBD2 (6 bases). There are 13 residues in the CDR3. Trimming left V 5 bases short and J 10 bases short, with 15 bases between. Germline V gene sequence: CDR1 SGHTA, CDR2 FQGTGA. In DNA form, the CDR3 reads TGTGCCAGCAGCGCCCAACCGGGGGTCGAGCAGTTCTTC. As protein: CASSAQPGVEQFF.

In its sample, this clonotype was seen many times. The rearrangement links TRBV18 to TRBJ2-5; D is possibly TRBD2 (5 bases). Per germline, CDR1 KGHSH and CDR2 LQKENI. The CDR3 length is 14 residues. The germline V and J ends were trimmed by 5 bases and 1 base, with 11 bases remaining between them. The CDR3 nucleotides are TGTGCCAGCTCAAGAGGGAGTTCCCAAGAGACCCAGTACTTC. Encoded protein: CASSRGSSQETQYF.

Comment on this clonotype: A far larger clone is a single base away, which makes a read error likely. The chain couples TRBV7-6 to TRBJ2-1; tentative D call: TRBD2 (5 bases). CDR1 is SGHVS, CDR2 FNYEAQ, per germline. The CDR3 extends over 14 amino acids. V was shortened by 3 bases and J by 10 bases, with 16 bases between the two germline ends. DNA for the CDR3: TGTGCCAGCAGCTTCTACTTTAACGACTACGAGCAGTTCTTC. Encoded protein: CASSFYFNDYEQFF.

This clonotype was counted only a few times. The genes are TRBV11-1 and TRBJ2-7; D possibly corresponds to TRBD1 (6 bases). The CDR3 is 15 residues long. Trimming removed 5 bases from V and 2 bases from J, with 16 bases in between. Germline CDR1 SGHAT, CDR2 FQDESV (reference sequence). CDR3 sequence reads: CASSIAPSGAYEQYF. The CDR3 DNA reads as TGTGCCAGCAGCATTGCCCCGTCAGGGGCCTACGAGCAGTACTTC.

The chain links TRBV6-2 or TRBV6-3 to TRBJ2-7; D unclear. The germline V and J ends were trimmed by 6 bases and 3 bases, with 6 bases remaining between them. The CDR3 has 11 residues. Germline assignment: CDR1 MNHEY and CDR2 SVGEGT. DNA of the CDR3: TGTGCCAGCAGCAGAGGCTACGAGCAGTACTTC. Translation gives CASSRGYEQYF.

The rearrangement joins TRBV6-2 or TRBV6-3 to TRBJ2-3; TRBD1 agrees at 12 bases. Trimming removed 2 bases from V and 4 bases from J; junction bases left unmatched: 1. The CDR3 totals 15 residues. In germline, CDR1 is MNHEY, CDR2 SVGEGT. CDR3 sequence: CASSYGTGGSDTQYF. CDR3 nucleotide sequence: TGTGCCAGCAGTTACGGGACAGGGGGCTCAGATACGCAGTATTTT.

In its sample, this clonotype was seen many times. This chain uses TRBV27 with TRBJ2-5, with 9 bases aligning to TRBD2. Germline lookup yields CDR1 MNHEY and CDR2 SMNVEV (reference sequence). The CDR3 covers 14 residues. V was clipped by 6 bases and J by 7 bases; unmatched bases: 9. CDR3 loop: CASRGAGGPGTQYF. In nucleotides, the CDR3 is TGTGCCAGCAGGGGGGCGGGAGGGCCTGGGACCCAGTACTTC.

This clonotype has only a few counts. A far larger clone lies a single base away; this is likely a read error. The chain joins TRBV4-1 to TRBJ2-7, with 9 bases matching TRBD2. Germline lookup yields CDR1 MGHRA and CDR2 YSYEKL. There are 17 residues in the CDR3. The V gene end was trimmed by 4 bases and the J gene end by 7 bases; junction bases not matched to a gene: 17. CDR3 loop: CASSRLPRTSATNEQYF. DNA of the CDR3: TGCGCCAGCAGCCGCCTACCCCGGACTAGCGCTACGAATGAGCAGTACTTC.

At least ten counts were recorded for this clonotype. The chain combines TRBV7-9 with TRBJ1-1; D possibly corresponds to TRBD1 (5 bases). This CDR3 contains 15 residues. V was pared by 5 bases and J by 5 bases, with 18 bases between. CDR1 is SEHNR and CDR2 is FQNEAQ in the germline V gene (reference sequence). Here the CDR3 reads CASSPRGGGNTEAFF. CDR3 DNA: TGTGCCAGCAGCCCTAGGGGCGGAGGGAATACTGAAGCTTTCTTT.

Ten or more counts support this clonotype. The chain employs TRBV6-2 or TRBV6-3 and TRBJ2-3, with D perhaps matching TRBD1 or TRBD2 (5 bases each). There are 15 residues in the CDR3. Germline assignment: CDR1 MNHEY and CDR2 SVGEGT. V gave up 6 bases and J gave up 3 bases, with 16 bases separating them. CDR3: CASRTTWGFTDTQYF. CDR3 in DNA: TGTGCCAGCAGAACCACCTGGGGGTTTACAGATACGCAGTATTTT.